The count of the clone carrying this TCR beta chain is one. Its antigen is not identified. This record belongs to a study of T cell repertoires in cytomegalovirus infection. In TCRdb, the reads were re-called with MiXCR into one record per CDR3 protein. The sample shows fewer than 550,000 distinct CDR3 sequences, about a quarter of them seen only once. V dropped 6 bases and J dropped 6 bases, with 15 bases sitting between them. Per the germline V gene, CDR1 is MDHEN and CDR2 is SYDVKM. This CDR3 comprises 14 residues. Study-wide findings and caveats: The ex vivo response showed dominance by HLA-C-restricted CMV-specific TCR beta clonotypes.

This receptor was taken from a human donor in good health (CMV status not recorded). Some clones in this sample may be carry-over from other donors' samples. Source material: PBMCs. The V and J genes are TRBV28 and TRBJ1-5; D remains ambiguous. CDR3 sequence (DNA): TGTGCCAGCAGCCTTCATCGGCCAGGTCAGCCCCAGCATTTT. As protein: CASSLHRPGQPQHF.